The sequence of this T cell receptor beta chain was determined in a study of T-cell memory formation after mild COVID-19. TCRdb ran MiXCR on the 5' RACE reads and lists one entry per CDR3 protein. Of approximately 580,000 distinct CDR3 sequences listed, around 21% are singletons. This CDR3 has 14 residues. Per the germline V gene, CDR1 is ENHRY and CDR2 is SYGVKD. V dropped 10 bases and J dropped 0 bases, with 13 bases sitting between them. Sequenced material: PBMCs or a T cell subset sorted from them (not recorded which). This sequence was found in an adult woman who had mild COVID-19 (a few samples of this study predate the infection). Cell type and time point are not known. The chain joins TRBV10-3 to TRBJ1-5, with D uncertain. The CDR3 nucleotides read TGTGCCACCGAAGAGATTAATAGCAATCAGCCCCAGCATTTT. The encoded protein is CATEEINSNQPQHF.